Following are 27 T cell receptor beta chains from one sample sequenced in a study of CD8+CD57+ T cells in acquired aplastic anemia. Genomic DNA provided the template from which TCR beta VDJ and CDR3 profiles were obtained. TCRdb reprocessed the reads via MiXCR and lists one record per CDR3 protein. The repertoire consists of about 180,000 distinct CDR3 sequences, with roughly 63% occurring once and the leading ten covering roughly 43%. Sequencing was done on patients that had shown CD8+CD57+ cell expansion by flow cytometry. The sequenced material came from sorted CD4+, CD8+, or CD8+CD57+ T cells (not recorded which) from PBMCs. The receptors stem from a human donor with aplastic anemia.

This chain connects TRBV2 to TRBJ1-2, with D unresolved. Looked up from germline, CDR1 is SNHLY and CDR2 is FYNNEI. V was pared by 6 bases and J by 12 bases, with 11 bases between. There are 10 residues in the CDR3. The CDR3 here is CASRISGNTF. The CDR3 DNA follows: TGTGCCAGCAGGATCTCTGGAAACACCTTC.

This clonotype was observed once. V is TRBV30 and J is TRBJ2-6; a weak D match, TRBD1 (6 bases). This CDR3 spans 18 amino acids. Germline loops: CDR1 GTSNPN, CDR2 SVGIG (reference sequence). Trimming removed 1 base at V and 0 bases at J, with 16 bases between. The CDR3 spells CAWSDYRDAYSGANVLTF. The CDR3 DNA reads TGTGCCTGGAGTGATTACAGGGATGCATACTCTGGGGCCAACGTCCTGACTTTC.

The V and J genes are TRBV10-3 and TRBJ1-1; D is ambiguous. This CDR3 region has 12 residues. V was trimmed by 6 bases and J by 11 bases, leaving 16 bases between them. Germline V CDR1 and CDR2: ENHRY, SYGVKD. CDR3: CAIREAGWKAFF. CDR3 nucleotide sequence: TGTGCCATCAGGGAAGCTGGGTGGAAGGCTTTCTTT.

To note about this clonotype: A much bigger clone sits one base away, suggesting this may be a read error. V usage is TRBV27 and J usage is TRBJ2-7; D is uncertain. The CDR3 contains 12 residues. From germline, CDR1 is MNHEY and CDR2 SMNVEV (reference sequence). The germline V and J ends were trimmed by 4 bases and 6 bases, with 10 bases remaining between them. The CDR3 spells CASSSSGSEQYF. The CDR3 DNA reads as TGTGCCAGCAGTTCTTCTGGGTCCGAGCAGTACTTC.

The rearrangement joins TRBV5-1 to TRBJ2-3, with 7 bases matching TRBD2. This CDR3 has 16 residues. J lost 2 bases, V lost 4 bases, and 10 bases had no gene match. Germline CDR1 is SGHRS and CDR2 is YFSETQ. Here the CDR3 DNA reads TGCGCCAGCAGCGATCCCTCGCGGGGGAACACAGATACGCAGTATTTT. Protein: CASSDPSRGNTDTQYF.

There are a few counts of this clonotype. A much larger clone lies a single base off, so this may be a read error. V and J are TRBV7-9 and TRBJ2-3; 10 bases agree with TRBD1. The CDR3 spans 17 residues. Germline values: CDR1 SEHNR, CDR2 FQNEAQ (reference sequence). The CDR3 DNA follows: TGCGCCAGCAGCCCTTCTAGACAGGGGGCGAGGACAGATACGCGGTATTTT. This translates into CASSPSRQGARTDTRYF.

This clonotype was counted only a few times. The V gene is TRBV2, the J gene TRBJ2-1; possible D gene TRBD2, 6 bases. With 5 bases removed from V and 4 bases from J, the gap between germline ends came to 9 bases. Germline V CDR1 and CDR2: SNHLY, FYNNEI. The CDR3 runs 13 residues. In nucleotides, the CDR3 is TGTGCCAGCAGTCCCCGGGGGTACAATGAGCAGTTCTTC. Amino acids: CASSPRGYNEQFF.

For this clonotype: The final CDR3 position lacks the conserved phenylalanine or tryptophan, pointing to a likely read error. J is TRBJ2-2 and V is TRBV24-1; D unresolved. V lost 4 bases, J lost 2 bases, and 7 bases lay in between. The CDR3 runs 14 residues. The germline V gene has CDR1 KGHDR and CDR2 SFDVKD. The chain's CDR3 is CATSDQDNTGELFS. The CDR3 DNA is TGTGCCACCAGTGACCAGGATAACACCGGGGAGCTGTTTTCT.

This chain connects TRBV7-9 to TRBJ2-2; D not certain. The CDR3 length is 18 residues. V lost 2 bases to trimming and J lost 0 bases, with 16 bases between them. Germline CDR1 and CDR2: SEHNR and FQNEAQ (reference sequence). CDR3 sequence (DNA): TGTGCCAGCAGCTTAACCAGGATCTCTACGGCGAACACCGGGGAGCTGTTTTTT. Its protein product is CASSLTRISTANTGELFF.

This clonotype was counted many times. J is TRBJ2-1 and V is TRBV7-6; D might be TRBD2 (6 bases). V dropped 3 bases and J dropped 7 bases, with 10 bases sitting between them. Germline V lookup: CDR1 SGHVS, CDR2 FNYEAQ. CDR3 length: 13 amino acids. CDR3 DNA: TGTGCCAGCAGCTTCGGGGGAATGAATGAGCAGTTCTTC. It yields the protein CASSFGGMNEQFF. The full variable domain, with the rest looked up from reference TRBV7-6 and TRBJ2-1, is GAGVSQSPRYKVTKRGQDVALRCDPISGHVSLYWYRQALGQGPEFLTYFNYEAQQDKSGLPNDRFSAERPEGSISTLTIQRTEQRDSAMYRCASSFGGMNEQFFGPGTRLTVL.

The count of this clonotype is one. The chain joins TRBV24-1 to TRBJ2-1, with 7 nucleotides matching TRBD2. After removal of 9 bases from V and 9 bases from J, the junction contained 13 bases not matched to a gene. There are 14 residues in the CDR3. Germline V lookup: CDR1 KGHDR, CDR2 SFDVKD. CDR3 region: CATSPSAGVREQFF. CDR3 DNA sequence: TGTGCCACCTCCCCTAGTGCGGGGGTACGTGAGCAGTTCTTC.

This clonotype was picked up many times. The rearrangement joins TRBV7-6 to TRBJ2-1; no firm D call. The CDR3 totals 15 residues. The V gene lost 1 base and the J gene lost 0 bases, with 7 bases spanning the gap. Germline CDR1 reads SGHVS; CDR2 reads FNYEAQ. The CDR3 bases are TGTGCCAGCAGCTTAGGTCCCAGCTCCTACAATGAGCAGTTCTTC. Translated: CASSLGPSSYNEQFF.

The J gene is TRBJ2-3, the V gene TRBV10-3; D possibly corresponds to TRBD2 (5 bases). V was shortened by 3 bases and J by 6 bases, with 13 bases between the two germline ends. Germline V gene sequence: CDR1 ENHRY, CDR2 SYGVKD. The CDR3 spans 14 residues. The CDR3 loop reads CAISDVGLGDTQYF. The CDR3 DNA is TGTGCCATCAGTGATGTCGGACTCGGGGATACGCAGTATTTT.

In its sample, this clonotype was seen once. The chain links TRBV10-3 to TRBJ2-7, with 8 nucleotides matching TRBD2. Trimming removed 6 bases from V and 0 bases from J; junction bases left unmatched: 4. From germline, CDR1 is ENHRY and CDR2 SYGVKD. The length of the CDR3 is 14 residues. The CDR3 DNA follows: TGTGCCATCAGGCTAGCGGGCTCCTCCTACGAGCAGTACTTC. Protein: CAIRLAGSSYEQYF.

This clonotype was seen only once. The chain carries TRBV29-1 and TRBJ1-1; D may be TRBD1 (6 bases). The CDR3 sequence is 12 residues long. The V and J ends lost 1 base and 8 bases respectively, with 11 bases between them. In germline, CDR1 is SQVTM, CDR2 ANQGSEA. CDR3 sequence reads: CSVEVGGDEAFF. The CDR3 DNA reads as TGCAGCGTTGAAGTAGGGGGTGACGAAGCTTTCTTT.

This clonotype was detected only a few times. The genes are TRBV19 and TRBJ2-3; D gene unclear. CDR1 and CDR2 from the germline V gene are LNHDA and SQIVND (reference sequence). The CDR3 is 16 amino acids. V was cut by 4 bases and J by 2 bases, with 16 bases left in between. CDR3 nucleotide sequence: TGTGCCAGTAGTACCCAGATGCTAGGTATCACAGATACGCAGTATTTT. As protein: CASSTQMLGITDTQYF. The whole variable domain, remainder taken from reference TRBV19 and TRBJ2-3, is DGGITQSPKYLFRKEGQNVTLSCEQNLNHDAMYWYRQDPGQGLRLIYYSQIVNDFQKGDIAEGYSVSREKKESFPLTVTSAQKNPTAFYLCASSTQMLGITDTQYFGPGTRLTVL.

This chain connects TRBV10-3 to TRBJ2-7, with D possibly being TRBD1 or TRBD2 (5 bases each). With 8 bases removed from V and 4 bases from J, the gap between germline ends came to 12 bases. CDR3 length equals 12 residues. Germline CDR1 reads ENHRY; CDR2 reads SYGVKD. CDR3 DNA: TGTGCCATCGGGGGAGTAGGGTACGAGCAGTACTTC. This translates into CAIGGVGYEQYF.

V usage is TRBV10-3 and J usage is TRBJ2-4, with 9 bases aligning to TRBD2. The V gene's germline CDR1 is ENHRY and CDR2 SYGVKD. V shed 4 bases, J shed 12 bases, and the junction held 13 bases outside the gene matches. This CDR3 has 15 residues. The CDR3 region is CAISAQAGGLSTQYF. The CDR3 nucleotides read TGTGCCATCAGTGCCCAAGCGGGGGGCCTATCAACTCAGTACTTC.

The chain is built from TRBV29-1 and TRBJ1-1; perhaps TRBD1 as D (6 bases). The CDR3 has 12 amino acids. V dropped 6 bases and J dropped 4 bases, with 12 bases sitting between them. Germline V lookup: CDR1 SQVTM, CDR2 ANQGSEA. The CDR3 DNA reads as TGCAGCGTAGGGGACATAGGCACTGAAGCTTTCTTT. Protein product: CSVGDIGTEAFF.

V is TRBV2 and J is TRBJ2-7; D may be TRBD2 (6 bases). The germline V gene has CDR1 SNHLY and CDR2 FYNNEI. This CDR3 is built from 16 residues. V dropped 6 bases and J dropped 5 bases, with 23 bases sitting between them. The CDR3 DNA is TGTGCCAGCAGGATTTTAGCGGAACCACTCCTCCACGAGCAGTACTTC. Protein product: CASRILAEPLLHEQYF.

V usage is TRBV7-9 and J usage is TRBJ2-5, with D perhaps matching TRBD1 (6 bases). Germline lookup yields CDR1 SEHNR and CDR2 FQNEAQ (reference sequence). Trimming cost V 4 bases and J 2 bases, with 20 bases left between them. The CDR3 covers 17 residues. CDR3 bases: TGTGCCAGCAGCTCCCAGACGGTTAAGACAGGACAAGAGACCCAGTACTTC. The encoded protein is CASSSQTVKTGQETQYF.

The chain combines TRBV19 with TRBJ1-3; 9 nucleotides line up with TRBD1. Germline V lookup: CDR1 LNHDA, CDR2 SQIVND (reference sequence). The CDR3 totals 14 residues. V lost 7 bases, J lost 4 bases, and 5 bases stayed unmatched. The CDR3 nucleotides are TGTGCCAGTACAGACAGGGGGAGCGGAAACACCATATATTTT. Its protein is CASTDRGSGNTIYF.

The chain couples TRBV24-1 to TRBJ1-6; D is perhaps TRBD1 (5 bases). V dropped 1 base and J dropped 14 bases, with 8 bases sitting between them. CDR1 is KGHDR and CDR2 is SFDVKD in the germline V gene. CDR3 length equals 12 residues. The CDR3: CATSDFRGTLHF. CDR3 in DNA: TGTGCCACCAGTGATTTTCGGGGGACCCTCCACTTT.

To note about this clonotype: At one of its ends the junction is not consistent with the germline gene, which may arise from a read error. V usage is TRBV7-9 and J usage is TRBJ2-3; D gene ambiguous. This CDR3 is built from 13 residues. CDR1 and CDR2 (germline): SEHNR, FQNEAQ (reference sequence). The CDR3 loop reads CAGSLEDTDTQYF. CDR3 bases: TGTGCCGGCAGCTTAGAAGACACAGATACGCAGTACTTT.

In this sample, this clonotype turned up once. The chain uses TRBV24-1 and TRBJ1-5, with a tentative D call TRBD1 (6 bases). This CDR3 has 16 amino acids. Germline lookup yields CDR1 KGHDR and CDR2 SFDVKD. V was clipped by 0 bases and J by 6 bases, with 14 bases between them. The CDR3 sequence is CATSDLSQGRCQPQHF. The CDR3 bases are TGTGCCACCAGTGATTTGTCCCAGGGGAGGTGTCAGCCCCAGCATTTT.

The genes are TRBV7-6 and TRBJ2-7; a weak D match, TRBD1 (5 bases). This CDR3 is 14 amino acids long. Germline assignment: CDR1 SGHVS and CDR2 FNYEAQ. V lost 5 bases to trimming and J lost 5 bases, with 16 bases between them. In DNA form, the CDR3 reads TGTGCCAGCAGCCGACGACAGTCGGGCGACGAGCAGTACTTC. This sequence encodes CASSRRQSGDEQYF.

Only one count was recorded for this clonotype. The chain couples TRBV9 to TRBJ1-2; possible D gene TRBD1, 6 bases. The CDR3 runs 15 residues. V shed 0 bases and J shed 8 bases, with 17 bases lying between them. Germline lookup yields CDR1 SGDLS and CDR2 YYNGEE. The CDR3 protein is CASSVDRGSQQGYTF. The CDR3 nucleotides read TGTGCCAGCAGCGTAGATAGGGGGTCCCAACAAGGCTACACCTTC.